The 6 T cell receptor beta chains below were found in one sample sequenced in a study of CD8+ T cells in alopecia areata. After isolation, RNA underwent reverse transcription to generate cDNA as the sequencing template. Here immunoSEQ multiplex PCR was the method, and the copy in TCRdb shows in-frame clones only, minus some. The data hold 150,000 to 200,000 clones, with approximately 55% observed a single time. The treatment here: oral pan-JAK inhibitor, 5-10 mg twice daily. Sequencing used CD8+ T cells sorted from blood, obtained at week 24, from a patient treated with tofacitinib. These receptors came from a human donor with alopecia areata.

This clone was counted a few times. The chain links TRBV29-1 to TRBJ1-1, with 7 bases matching TRBD1. V was clipped by 3 bases and J by 1 base; unmatched bases: 5. This CDR3 is built from 14 residues. In germline, CDR1 is SQVTM, CDR2 ANQGSEA. The DNA of the CDR3 is TGCAGCGTTGATCAACAGGGGCAGAACACTGAAGCTTTCTTT. Translated, it gives CSVDQQGQNTEAFF.

The chain carries TRBV29-1 and TRBJ1-5; weak D call: TRBD1 (5 bases). Germline CDR1 SQVTM, CDR2 ANQGSEA. The CDR3 is 15 amino acids. V was clipped by 4 bases and J by 0 bases, with 13 bases between them. The CDR3 loop is CSVGGRDYSNQPQHF. In DNA form, the CDR3 reads TGCAGCGTTGGGGGCCGGGACTATAGCAATCAGCCCCAGCATTTT.

The chain uses TRBV30 and TRBJ1-2; D remains ambiguous. Per the germline V gene, CDR1 is GTSNPN and CDR2 is SVGIG (reference sequence). V was shortened by 2 bases and J by 4 bases, with 11 bases between the two germline ends. The CDR3 has 13 amino acids. CDR3 DNA sequence: TGTGCCTGGAGTCTGGGATCCGGCTATGGCTACACCTTC. Its translation is CAWSLGSGYGYTF.

J is TRBJ2-7 and V is TRBV7-2; 9 bases are shared with TRBD1. There are 15 residues in the CDR3. V lost 1 base, J lost 0 bases, and 1 base stayed unmatched. Germline loops: CDR1 SGHTA, CDR2 FQGNSA. The CDR3 reads CASSLEDRGSYEQYF. The CDR3 DNA sequence: TGTGCCAGCAGCTTAGAGGACAGGGGCTCCTACGAGCAGTACTTC.

This chain connects TRBV9 to TRBJ2-5; perhaps TRBD2 as D (6 bases). CDR1 and CDR2 (germline): SGDLS, YYNGEE. The V end lost 7 bases, the J end lost 5 bases, and 15 bases lay between the germline ends. CDR3 length equals 13 residues. CDR3 sequence reads: CASQLALSETQYF. Written as DNA, the CDR3 is TGTGCCAGCCAACTAGCTCTGTCCGAGACCCAGTACTTC.

With respect to this clone: Other DNA sequences of this sample code for an identical CDR3. This rearrangement joins TRBV9 to TRBJ2-7; D perhaps matches TRBD1 (5 bases). The CDR3 has 13 amino acids. Germline CDR1 is SGDLS and CDR2 is YYNGEE. The ends were cut back, 3 bases at V and 4 bases at J, with 11 bases in the middle. CDR3 in DNA: TGTGCCAGCAGCGAGGGGCAGGGATACGAGCAGTACTTC. This encodes CASSEGQGYEQYF.